The 22 T cell receptor beta chains in this list originate from one sample, sequenced in a study of chemoradiotherapy in HPV16-positive cancers. Libraries were prepared by immunoSEQ multiplex PCR; TCRdb keeps only in-frame clonotypes and omits some of them. The sample includes 23,000 or so clones, about 90% of them seen just once. Source: blood, taken from a patient who underwent chemoradiotherapy. Source of these receptors: a human donor with HPV-associated anogenital cancer.

The chain couples TRBV13 to TRBJ2-7; TRBD2 aligns across 9 bases. Looked up from germline, CDR1 is PRHDT and CDR2 is FYEKMQ (reference sequence). The V segment lost 5 bases and the J segment 0 bases; nucleotides outside the gene matches: 8. The CDR3 is 16 amino acids. The CDR3 sequence: CASSGTGLAFSYEQYF. CDR3 in DNA: TGTGCCAGCAGCGGTACCGGACTAGCGTTCTCCTACGAGCAGTACTTC.

The chain recombines TRBV7-9 with TRBJ2-7; D is tentatively TRBD1 or TRBD2 (5 bases each). The CDR3 is 16 residues long. With 2 bases removed from V and 4 bases from J, the gap between germline ends came to 18 bases. Germline CDR1 and CDR2: SEHNR and FQNEAQ (reference sequence). CDR3 residues: CASSLTRGVLGYEQYF. The CDR3 DNA is TGTGCCAGCAGCTTAACCCGGGGCGTCCTTGGTTACGAGCAGTACTTC.

The chain carries TRBV10-1 and TRBJ2-4, with 10 positions matching TRBD2. The germline gives CDR1 WNHNN, CDR2 SYGVQD (reference sequence). The CDR3 consists of 16 residues. V shed 9 bases and J 3 bases; nucleotides not matched to a gene: 11. The CDR3 coding sequence is TGCGCCAGACCACCGCTAGCGGGAGAGGGCAAAAACATTCAGTACTTC. As protein: CARPPLAGEGKNIQYF.

J is TRBJ2-5 and V is TRBV9; D gene ambiguous. Deletions cut 4 bases from V and 0 bases from J, with 7 bases between. This CDR3 contains 13 residues. Germline V gene sequence: CDR1 SGDLS, CDR2 YYNGEE. CDR3 sequence reads: CASSPSHQETQYF. The CDR3 DNA reads as TGTGCCAGCAGCCCCTCCCACCAAGAGACCCAGTACTTC.

This chain links TRBV5-1 with TRBJ2-7; TRBD1 matches at 10 bases. The CDR3 runs 15 residues. Germline V gives CDR1 SGHRS, CDR2 YFSETQ. Trimming at V came to 3 bases and at J to 0 bases, leaving 3 bases not matched to a gene. In nucleotides, the CDR3 is TGCGCCAGCAGCTCGGGACAGGGGTCCTCCTACGAGCAGTACTTC. Amino acid sequence: CASSSGQGSSYEQYF.

This clone appeared once. The V and J genes are TRBV5-1 and TRBJ1-3; D call uncertain. CDR3 length: 13 amino acids. V lost 3 bases and J lost 7, with 11 bases in between. Germline CDR1 is SGHRS and CDR2 is YFSETQ. CDR3 loop: CASSSVVSNTIYF. The CDR3 DNA reads TGCGCCAGCAGCTCGGTAGTTTCGAACACCATATATTTT. The full variable domain, rest sourced from reference TRBV5-1 and TRBJ1-3, is KAGVTQTPRYLIKTRGQQVTLSCSPISGHRSVSWYQQTPGQGLQFLFEYFSETQRNKGNFPGRFSGRQFSNSRSEMNVSTLELGDSALYLCASSSVVSNTIYFGEGSWLTVV.

This clone was found once. The chain links TRBV4-3 to TRBJ1-2, with D possibly TRBD1 on 6 matching bases. V lost 0 bases and J 4 bases, leaving 9 bases between the germline ends. This CDR3 is 14 amino acids long. The germline CDR1 and CDR2 sequences are LGHNA and YSLEER. CDR3 sequence: CASSQDTQGYGYTF. The CDR3, as DNA: TGCGCCAGCAGCCAAGATACACAGGGCTATGGCTACACCTTC.

The V gene is TRBV5-1, the J gene TRBJ2-1; D is possibly TRBD2 (6 bases). CDR3 size: 15 residues. Trimming took off 0 bases at V and 5 bases at J, with 12 bases between the two ends. Germline V gene lookup returns CDR1 SGHRS and CDR2 YFSETQ. Here the CDR3 reads CASSLVGGSNNEQFF. DNA for the CDR3: TGCGCCAGCAGCTTGGTTGGGGGGAGTAACAATGAGCAGTTCTTC. The entire variable domain, with the rest obtained from reference TRBV5-1 and TRBJ2-1, is as follows: KAGVTQTPRYLIKTRGQQVTLSCSPISGHRSVSWYQQTPGQGLQFLFEYFSETQRNKGNFPGRFSGRQFSNSRSEMNVSTLELGDSALYLCASSLVGGSNNEQFFGPGTRLTVL.

The rearrangement joins TRBV25-1 to TRBJ2-4, with 10 positions matching TRBD1. Unmatched junction bases numbered 4, after V lost 3 bases and J lost 2 bases. CDR1 and CDR2 (germline): MGHDK, SYGVNS. The CDR3 has 16 residues. In DNA form, the CDR3 reads TGTGCCAGCAGTGACGACAGGGGGCTGTCCAAAAACATTCAGTACTTC. It codes for CASSDDRGLSKNIQYF.

The chain is built from TRBV2 and TRBJ1-2, with 8 bases fitting TRBD1. The CDR3 contains 14 residues. The ends lost 10 bases at V and 8 bases at J; junction bases unmatched: 15. Per the germline V gene, CDR1 is SNHLY and CDR2 is FYNNEI. CDR3 sequence: CATEESTGGGGYTF. The CDR3 DNA sequence: TGTGCCACGGAGGAGAGTACAGGGGGGGGCGGCTACACCTTC. Together with reference TRBV2 and TRBJ1-2, the CDR3 gives the full variable domain: EPEVTQTPSHQVTQMGQEVILRCVPISNHLYFYWYRQILGQKVEFLVSFYNNEISEKSEIFDDQFSVERPDGSNFTLKIRSTKLEDSAMYFCATEESTGGGGYTFGSGTRLTVV.

This clone has just a few counts. This rearrangement joins TRBV29-1 to TRBJ1-2, with 9 positions matching TRBD1. Trimming removed 1 base from V and 3 bases from J; junction bases left unmatched: 12. Germline V lookup: CDR1 SQVTM, CDR2 ANQGSEA. The CDR3 sequence is 17 residues long. CDR3 nucleotide sequence: TGCAGCGTTGAAGGGGTAGGGACAGGGCTTGTTGACTATGGCTACACCTTC. Amino acid sequence: CSVEGVGTGLVDYGYTF.

V is TRBV30 and J is TRBJ2-1; tentatively, D is TRBD2 (6 bases). Germline assignment: CDR1 GTSNPN and CDR2 SVGIG (reference sequence). The V and J ends lost 4 bases and 3 bases respectively, with 13 bases between them. This CDR3 has 14 amino acids. The CDR3 DNA sequence: TGTGCCTGGACCCGCTCGGGGGTCTACAATGAGCAGTTCTTC. Translating it yields CAWTRSGVYNEQFF.

By frequency in the sample, this clone is medium-sized. The chain has TRBV7-9 and TRBJ2-3; the match to TRBD2 covers 8 bases. This CDR3 comprises 17 residues. The germline V gene has CDR1 SEHNR and CDR2 FQNEAQ (reference sequence). Trimming removed 4 bases from V and 0 bases from J; junction bases left unmatched: 9. The chain's CDR3 is CASSSGASGPSTDTQYF. The CDR3 DNA reads TGTGCCAGCAGCTCCGGAGCTAGCGGGCCTAGCACAGATACGCAGTATTTT.

The chain links TRBV6-1 to TRBJ2-1; D unresolved. The CDR3 contains 15 residues. The V end lost 2 bases, the J end lost 7 bases, and 15 bases lay between the germline ends. In germline, CDR1 is MNHNS, CDR2 SASEGT. The CDR3 is CASSETSTQLNEQFF. CDR3 in DNA: TGTGCCAGCAGTGAAACCTCGACCCAGCTGAATGAGCAGTTCTTC.

Only one count was recorded for this clone. V usage is TRBV4-3 and J usage is TRBJ1-2; a weak D match, TRBD1 (6 bases). Germline lookup yields CDR1 LGHNA and CDR2 YSLEER. V lost 5 bases, J lost 1 base, and 17 bases lay in between. The CDR3 is 16 residues long. The CDR3 here is CASSEAVVRGNYGYTF. The DNA for the CDR3 is TGCGCCAGCAGCGAAGCGGTTGTCAGGGGTAACTATGGCTACACCTTC.

This rearrangement joins TRBV5-8 to TRBJ1-2; D uncertain. The CDR3 totals 11 residues. CDR1 SGHTS and CDR2 YDEGEE come from the germline V gene. V gave up 2 bases and J gave up 7 bases, with 6 bases separating them. CDR3 in amino acids: CASSFRAGYTF. In nucleotides, the CDR3 is TGTGCCAGCAGCTTCCGCGCTGGCTACACCTTC.

By frequency in the sample, this clone is large. The chain combines TRBV6-1 with TRBJ2-7, with 10 bases that match TRBD1. Trimming removed 1 base from V and 3 bases from J; junction bases left unmatched: 0. CDR3 length: 14 residues. Germline V gives CDR1 MNHNS, CDR2 SASEGT. CDR3 nucleotides: TGTGCCAGCAGTGAAGGGACAGGGGGCTACGAGCAGTACTTC. The encoded protein is CASSEGTGGYEQYF.

V usage is TRBV7-6 and J usage is TRBJ2-5; the match to TRBD2 covers 9 bases. The DNA end is more similar to TRBJ2-7, so the J call may be wrong. CDR1 is SGHVS, CDR2 FNYEAQ, per germline. This CDR3 is built from 15 residues. The chain's CDR3 is CASSKGTSFDYEQYF. The CDR3 DNA reads TGTGCCAGCAGCAAAGGGACTAGCTTCGACTACGAGCAGTACTTC.

The chain uses TRBV10-3 and TRBJ1-5; D not resolved. The germline gives CDR1 ENHRY, CDR2 SYGVKD. Deletions cut 3 bases from V and 8 bases from J, with 14 bases between. The CDR3 contains 14 residues. For the CDR3, the DNA is TGTGCCATCAGTGATAACCGGGAAAATAAGCCCCAGCATTTT. Protein product: CAISDNRENKPQHF.

The chain couples TRBV4-1 to TRBJ1-3; D gene unclear. Germline V gene lookup returns CDR1 MGHRA and CDR2 YSYEKL. With 7 bases removed from V and 3 bases from J, the gap between germline ends came to 13 bases. The CDR3 is 14 residues long. As DNA, the CDR3 is TGCGCCAGCAAATTCGGGGAAGGTGGAAACACCATATATTTT. Amino acids: CASKFGEGGNTIYF.

V gene TRBV21-1 combines with J gene TRBJ2-7; TRBD2 was called by the table and not checked on the DNA. TRBV21-1 corresponds to a pseudogene. The CDR3 length is 14 residues. The CDR3 here is CASQSGGQRYEQYF. The DNA of the CDR3 is TGTGCCAGCCAGTCGGGGGGACAAAGATACGAGCAGTACTTC.

The chain is built from TRBV19 and TRBJ1-1; D gene unclear. Trimming cost V 4 bases and J 1 base, with 13 bases left between them. Per the germline V gene, CDR1 is LNHDA and CDR2 is SQIVND (reference sequence). This CDR3 spans 15 amino acids. CDR3 nucleotides: TGTGCCAGTAGTACCTCTGACCGTGGGAACACTGAAGCTTTCTTT. Encoded protein: CASSTSDRGNTEAFF.